This TCR beta chain was documented in a study of cytotoxic CD8 clonotypes in ibrutinib-treated CLL. Looking at the study overall: Among the samples, the mean was 255,043 productive templates and 75,000 to 95,000 productive rearrangements.

Whole-study findings and limits: Sustained-remission and progressing patients diverged in sampling times. At the start, clonality exceeded age-matched healthy donors and followed circulating CD8+ T-cell counts.

Sequencing was performed with immunoSEQ multiplex PCR; in TCRdb, only in-frame clones are kept and a portion is missing. The sample contains 20,000 or so clones, about 85% of which appear only once. CDR1 is SQVTM, CDR2 ANQGSEA, per germline. Trimming cost V 4 bases and J 1 base, with 8 bases left between them. The CDR3 is 12 amino acids. To note about this clone: The antigen is unknown.

PBMCs that had been cryopreserved were the source of 2 to 2.5 micrograms of genomic DNA for TCR beta libraries. The receptor's source is a human donor with chronic lymphocytic leukemia. This sample comprised PBMCs, obtained before ibrutinib treatment. This chain joins TRBV29-1 and TRBJ2-7, with TRBD1 as a possible D gene (5 bases). CDR3 in DNA: TGCAGCGTTGCGACAGTATCCTACGAGCAGTACTTC. Its translation: CSVATVSYEQYF.